This TCR beta chain was recovered during a study of shared clonotypes between healthy human individuals. Evenly divided among several immunoSEQ plates was the genomic DNA of each subset. The table came from immunoSEQ multiplex PCR; TCRdb's copy has only in-frame clones and leaves some out. The sample has around 240,000 clones; 60% to 70% are singletons. The germline V gene encodes CDR1 SGHDN and CDR2 FVKESK. The CDR3 spans 13 residues. The V end was cut by 1 base, the J end by 2 bases, with 5 bases between. Study-wide points: Some clonotypes were shared by all four sorted-subset donors, while others were not shared. The non-shared ones had lower generation probabilities than the shared ones.

This clone was seen more than once but under ten times. The antigen is not known. The same CDR3 can be traced to other DNA sequences in this sample. This sequence was found in a man in his thirties or forties in good health. This sequence joins TRBV14 and TRBJ1-2; no clear D gene. Sequencing was performed on memory CD4+ T cells sorted from blood. As to subset: CD45RA-negative fraction. This CDR3 is CASSQGGNYGYTF. CDR3 DNA: TGTGCCAGCAGCCAAGGAGGCAACTATGGCTACACCTTC.